The rows below give T cell receptor beta chains drawn from one sample of a study of PD-1 blockade in mismatch repair-deficient tumors. The assay was immunoSEQ multiplex PCR, and TCRdb's table has in-frame clones only and misses some. Here the sample spans around 50,000 clones, over 75% being singletons. Here the sequenced sample was PBMCs, taken before pembrolizumab treatment. The receptors originated from an adult with mismatch repair-deficient cancer. The CDR3 runs from the conserved cysteine through the conserved F or W. A D gene is named only where the DNA matches it firmly. Clone size appears in some rows only: once, few, many, or a class for an expanded clone.

abundance	j_gene	d_gene	v_gene	CDR3nt	CDR3aa
NA	TRBJ2-7	NA	TRBV27	TGTGCCAGCAGTTCCATTGGGGGGTCCAGGTCTTATTTAGGGGAGCAGTACTTC	CASSSIGGSRSYLGEQYF
NA	TRBJ1-4	TRBD1	TRBV6-1	TGTGCCAGCAGTGAACCGACAGGGGGTAATGAAAAACTGTTTTTT	CASSEPTGGNEKLFF
NA	TRBJ2-7	TRBD1	TRBV27	TGTGCCAGCAGTTTGTTCGGGACAGGGATCTACGAGCAGTACTTC	CASSLFGTGIYEQYF
NA	TRBJ2-1	NA	TRBV7-2	TGTGCCAGCAGCCCTAGCCTCCTCAATGAGCAGTTCTTC	CASSPSLLNEQFF
NA	TRBJ1-4	NA	TRBV6-5	TGTGCCACCGGCGCGCGGGGGGCGAGTGAAGAAAAACTGTTTTTT	CATGARGASEEKLFF
NA	TRBJ1-2	TRBD1	TRBV6-1	TGTGCCAGCAGTGAAAACGTCTTGACAGGGGAGTGGAGACTCGCTAACTATGGCTACACCTTC	CASSENVLTGEWRLANYGYTF
NA	TRBJ2-1	TRBD2	TRBV10-3	TGTGCCATCAGTTTAGCGGGAGGTCAGGGAAATGAGCAGTTCTTC	CAISLAGGQGNEQFF
NA	TRBJ1-5	NA	TRBV16	TGTGCCAGCAGCCAATCCTGGCTGAGCAATCAGCCCCAGCATTTT	CASSQSWLSNQPQHF
NA	TRBJ2-5	NA	TRBV10-3	TGTGCCATCAGTGATGACGGGGTGGAGGGAGAGACCCAGTACTTC	CAISDDGVEGETQYF
NA	TRBJ2-1	NA	TRBV9	TGTGCCAGCAGCGTCGACTTAGCGGCCTACAATGAGCAGTTCTTC	CASSVDLAAYNEQFF
NA	TRBJ2-1	NA	TRBV30	TGTGCCTGGAGTCCAGCGAACACAGGGCCCCCCCAGTTCTTC	CAWSPANTGPPQFF
NA	TRBJ1-3	NA	TRBV11-3	TGTGCCAGCAGCTTAAACAGTGTTATCGGAAACACCATATATTTT	CASSLNSVIGNTIYF
NA	TRBJ1-4	NA	TRBV27	TGTGCCAGCAGTCCACTGCTCCGGTCCGAGGAAAAACTGTTTTTT	CASSPLLRSEEKLFF
NA	TRBJ2-1	NA	TRBV14	TGTGCCAGCAGCCAGCCCAGGGGAGGGCGCTACAATGAGCAGTTCTTC	CASSQPRGGRYNEQFF
NA	TRBJ2-1	NA	TRBV5-1	TGCGCCAGCAGCGTACGACCGGACCCCAAGGTATACAATGAGCAGTTCTTC	CASSVRPDPKVYNEQFF
NA	TRBJ1-2	NA	TRBV27	TGTGCCAGCAGTTTGGGACGGGGGGGCGACGCCTATGGCTACACCTTC	CASSLGRGGDAYGYTF
NA	TRBJ2-5	NA	TRBV7-6	TGTGCCAGCACCACGAAGCCAGGACGGAACCAAGAGACCCAGTACTTC	CASTTKPGRNQETQYF
few	TRBJ2-2	TRBD2	TRBV7-6	TGTGCCAGCAGCTTAGGGAGCGGGGACTTCAACACCGGGGAGCTGTTTTTT	CASSLGSGDFNTGELFF
NA	TRBJ2-3	NA	TRBV7-8	TGTGCCAGCAGCTTAGAGGGACTGGGGGATACGCAGTATTTT	CASSLEGLGDTQYF
NA	TRBJ2-5	NA	TRBV7-8	TGTGCCAGCAGCGTGTACCAGGGGAGTAGGGTAGGAGAGACCCAGTACTTC	CASSVYQGSRVGETQYF
NA	TRBJ1-5	NA	TRBV2	TGTGCCAGCAGGGACAGCAATCAGCCCCAGCATTTT	CASRDSNQPQHF
NA	TRBJ2-7	TRBD2	TRBV2	TGTGCCAGCACCATGACTAGCGGGAGCTACAACGAGCAGTACTTC	CASTMTSGSYNEQYF
NA	TRBJ2-7	NA	TRBV5-1	TGCGCCAGCAGCTTGGCCGAAACAGTCTACGAGCAGTACTTC	CASSLAETVYEQYF
NA	TRBJ2-1	TRBD2	TRBV7-2	TGTGCCAGCAAGGCGTTGGGCGGGAGCGGGGATGAGCAGTTCTTC	CASKALGGSGDEQFF
once	TRBJ2-1	TRBD2	TRBV7-2	TGTGCCAGCAGCTCTAGGACTAGCCCCTGGCGGGAGAATGAGCAGTTCTTC	CASSSRTSPWRENEQFF
NA	TRBJ2-7	TRBD1	TRBV5-1	TGCGCCAGCAGCACGAGACAGGGGGGAATTAGCTACGAGCAGTACTTC	CASSTRQGGISYEQYF
NA	TRBJ1-1	NA	TRBV1	TGCACCACCCCCCCCCGGATCGACAGGGGAGGAGCTGAAGCTTTCTTT	CTTPPRIDRGGAEAFF
NA	TRBJ1-4	NA	TRBV12-5	TGTGCTAGTGGTTTGCAACAGAATGAAAAACTGTTTTTT	CASGLQQNEKLFF
NA	TRBJ2-7	NA	TRBV10-3	TGTGCCATCAGTGGGGGTTCACCGCCAGGGCACTACGAGCAGTACTTC	CAISGGSPPGHYEQYF
NA	TRBJ2-1	NA	TRBV5-1	TGCGCCAGCAGCTTCTCCCCCTACAATGAGCAGTTCTTC	CASSFSPYNEQFF
NA	TRBJ2-1	NA	TRBV29-1	TGCAGCGTTGGGGGCGGATCCTCCTACAATGAGCAGTTCTTC	CSVGGGSSYNEQFF
NA	TRBJ2-7	NA	TRBV11-3	TGTGCCAGCAGCTTATTTCGCGCCAACTCCTACGAGCAGTACTTC	CASSLFRANSYEQYF
NA	TRBJ2-7	NA	TRBV29-1	TGCAGCGCCGGAAAGGGACACGAGCAGTACTTC	CSAGKGHEQYF
NA	TRBJ1-4	NA	TRBV6-7	TGTGCCAGCAGTTACCGTGAAAAACTGTTTTTT	CASSYREKLFF
NA	TRBJ2-1	NA	TRBV7-3	TGTGCCAGCAGCTTAAAGGGCGAGTACAATGAGCAGTTCTTC	CASSLKGEYNEQFF
NA	TRBJ2-1	TRBD2	TRBV5-5	TGTGCCAGCAGCTCACGATATGAGACTAGCGGGAGAGTTAATGAGCAGTTCTTC	CASSSRYETSGRVNEQFF
NA	TRBJ1-5	NA	TRBV5-6	TGTGCCAGCAGTCGACAGGCAAGCAATCAGCCCCAGCATTTT	CASSRQASNQPQHF
NA	TRBJ2-5	TRBD1	TRBV6-1	TGTGCCAGCACCGACAGGGCGGGTGAGACCCAGTACTTC	CASTDRAGETQYF
NA	TRBJ2-3	TRBD2	TRBV6-5	TGTGCCAGCAGTTACTCGTTTAGCGGGGGCACAGATACGCAGTATTTT	CASSYSFSGGTDTQYF
NA	TRBJ1-5	NA	TRBV7-8	TGTGCCAGCAGCTTAAAGGGCGCGGAGCCCCAGCATTTT	CASSLKGAEPQHF
NA	TRBJ2-3	TRBD2	TRBV28	TGTGCCAGCACCCTTCAAGCGGGGGGGGAAGCAGATACGCAGTATTTT	CASTLQAGGEADTQYF
NA	TRBJ2-7	NA	TRBV11-3	TGTGCCAGCAGCCGAACACCCAGGGCTCTTGAGGGCGAGCAGTACTTC	CASSRTPRALEGEQYF